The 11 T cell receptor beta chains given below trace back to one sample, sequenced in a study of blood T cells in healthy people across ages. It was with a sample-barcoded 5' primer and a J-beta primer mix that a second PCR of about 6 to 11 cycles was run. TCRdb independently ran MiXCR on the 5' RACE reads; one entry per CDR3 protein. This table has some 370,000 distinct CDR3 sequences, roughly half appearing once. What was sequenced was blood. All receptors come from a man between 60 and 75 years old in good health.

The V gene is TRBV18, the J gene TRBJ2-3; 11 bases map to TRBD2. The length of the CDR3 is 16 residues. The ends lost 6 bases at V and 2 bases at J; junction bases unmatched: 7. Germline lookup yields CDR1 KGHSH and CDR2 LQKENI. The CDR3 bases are TGTGCCAGCTCCCGTCAGACTAGCGGGACCACAGATACGCAGTATTTT. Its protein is CASSRQTSGTTDTQYF.

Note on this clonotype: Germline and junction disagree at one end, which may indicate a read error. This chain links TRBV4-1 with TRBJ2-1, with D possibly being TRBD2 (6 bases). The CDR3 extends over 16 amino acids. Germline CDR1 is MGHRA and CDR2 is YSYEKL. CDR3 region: CASTPWAGSSYNEQFF. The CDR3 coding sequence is TGTGCCAGCACCCCGTGGGCGGGGAGCTCCTACAATGAGCAGTTCTTC.

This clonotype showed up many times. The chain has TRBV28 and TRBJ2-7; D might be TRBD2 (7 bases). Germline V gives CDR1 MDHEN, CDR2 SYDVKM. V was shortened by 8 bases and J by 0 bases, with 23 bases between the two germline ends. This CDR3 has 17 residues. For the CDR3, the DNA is TGTGCCAGCTGCAAAGGGACAAGAGGGGGGGACTCCTACGAGCAGTACTTC. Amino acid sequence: CASCKGTRGGDSYEQYF.

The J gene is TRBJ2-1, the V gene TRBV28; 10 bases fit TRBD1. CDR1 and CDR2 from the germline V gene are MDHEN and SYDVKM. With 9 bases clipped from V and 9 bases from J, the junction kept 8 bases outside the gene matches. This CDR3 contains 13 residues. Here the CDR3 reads CARRPGQGSEQFF. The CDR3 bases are TGTGCCAGGCGACCGGGACAGGGGAGTGAGCAGTTCTTC.

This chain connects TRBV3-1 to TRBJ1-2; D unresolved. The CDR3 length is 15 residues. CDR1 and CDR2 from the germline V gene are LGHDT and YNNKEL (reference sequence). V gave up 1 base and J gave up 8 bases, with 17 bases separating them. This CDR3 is CASSQVRFAYWGYTF. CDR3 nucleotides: TGTGCCAGCAGCCAAGTTCGGTTCGCTTATTGGGGCTACACCTTC.

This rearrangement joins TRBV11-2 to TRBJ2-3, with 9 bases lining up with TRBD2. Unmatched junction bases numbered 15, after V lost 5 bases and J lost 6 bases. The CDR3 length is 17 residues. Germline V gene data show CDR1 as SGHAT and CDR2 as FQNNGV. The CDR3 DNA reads TGTGCCAGCAGCCTCAACCGGGGTAGCGGGGGTCTCGATACGCAGTATTTT. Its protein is CASSLNRGSGGLDTQYF.

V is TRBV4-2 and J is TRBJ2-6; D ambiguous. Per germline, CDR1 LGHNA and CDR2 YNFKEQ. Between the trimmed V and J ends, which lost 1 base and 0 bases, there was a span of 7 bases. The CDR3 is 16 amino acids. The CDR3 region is CASSQGHTSGANVLTF. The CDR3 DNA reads TGTGCCAGCAGCCAAGGACACACCTCTGGGGCCAACGTCCTGACTTTC.

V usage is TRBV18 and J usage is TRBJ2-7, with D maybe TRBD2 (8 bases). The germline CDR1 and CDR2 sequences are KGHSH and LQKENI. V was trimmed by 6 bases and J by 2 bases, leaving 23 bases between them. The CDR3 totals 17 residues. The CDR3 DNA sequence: TGTGCCAGCTCCCCAGGGGGACCGACTAGCGAGACCTACGAGCAGTACTTC. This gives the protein CASSPGGPTSETYEQYF.

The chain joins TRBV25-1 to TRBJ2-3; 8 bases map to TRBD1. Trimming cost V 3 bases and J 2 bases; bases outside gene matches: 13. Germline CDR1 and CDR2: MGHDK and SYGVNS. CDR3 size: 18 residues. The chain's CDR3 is CASSDQGAFLDDTDTQYF. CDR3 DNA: TGTGCCAGCAGTGACCAGGGGGCCTTCCTCGATGACACAGATACGCAGTATTTT. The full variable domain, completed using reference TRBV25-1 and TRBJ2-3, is EADIYQTPRYLVIGTGKKITLECSQTMGHDKMYWYQQDPGMELHLIHYSYGVNSTEKGDLSSESTVSRIRTEHFPLTLESARPSHTSQYLCASSDQGAFLDDTDTQYFGPGTRLTVL.

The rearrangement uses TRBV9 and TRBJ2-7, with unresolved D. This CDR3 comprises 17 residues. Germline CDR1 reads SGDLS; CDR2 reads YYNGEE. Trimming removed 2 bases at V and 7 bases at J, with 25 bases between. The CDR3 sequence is CASSVRPRLGSYNEQYF. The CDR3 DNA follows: TGTGCCAGCAGCGTCCGCCCACGCCTGGGCAGCTACAATGAGCAGTACTTC.

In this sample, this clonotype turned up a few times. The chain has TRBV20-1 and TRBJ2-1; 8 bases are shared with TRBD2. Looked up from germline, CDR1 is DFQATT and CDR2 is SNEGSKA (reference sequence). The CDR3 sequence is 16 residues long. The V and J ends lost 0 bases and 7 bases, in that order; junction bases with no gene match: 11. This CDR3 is CSARDRWREEWNEQFF. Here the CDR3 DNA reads TGCAGTGCTAGAGATCGCTGGCGGGAGGAATGGAATGAGCAGTTCTTC.